Listed here is a single TCR beta chain. What it recognizes is unknown. The sample comes from a study of T-cell memory formation after mild COVID-19. The study's findings and limits: The second-wave clones peaking on day 37 were not confirmed as SARS-CoV-2-specific. Clones that contracted from day 15 to 85 had balanced CD4/CD8; later expanders were CD4+ biased. Clones which contracted sat mainly in CM and EM if CD4+, and in EMRA if CD8+. The finding that pre-infection memory included some responding clones suggested that cross-reactive memory joined.

In TCRdb, the 5' RACE reads were re-called with MiXCR into one record per CDR3 protein. The sample carries approximately 340,000 distinct CDR3 sequences, approximately 15% recorded once. The specimen sequenced was PBMCs or a T cell subset sorted from them (not recorded which). The sequence derives from a man between 18 and 29 years old who had mild COVID-19 (a few samples of this study predate the infection). Cell type and time point are not known.

CDR3 protein: CASSTLAGTDHEQYF. For the CDR3, the DNA is TGTGCCAGCAGCACCCTGGCCGGGACTGATCACGAGCAGTACTTC. This chain joins TRBV11-2 and TRBJ2-7, with D possibly matching TRBD2 (6 bases). CDR3 length: 15 amino acids. The germline V gene encodes CDR1 SGHAT and CDR2 FQNNGV. Trimming left V 5 bases short and J 5 bases short, with 19 bases between.